This T cell receptor (beta chain) emerged from a study of T cells expressing NK-cell markers. For each CDR3 protein, TCRdb gives one entry from its re-call of the 5' RACE reads, without DNA. The ten top clones account for over 1.1%, within a sample of some 500,000 distinct CDR3 sequences. This CDR3 spans 13 amino acids. Germline lookup yields CDR1 MNHEY and CDR2 SMNVEV (reference sequence). The receptor was derived from a woman between 50 and 59 years old in good health. Material for sequencing was blood T cells: a sorted CD56 or NKG2C T cell subset, CD4+ or CD8+ T cells, or bulk PBMC T cells (not recorded which). The rearrangement links TRBV27 to TRBJ2-3; TCRdb's D gene call, TRBD2, goes unchecked for lack of DNA. Here the CDR3 reads CASGGMVTDTQYF.